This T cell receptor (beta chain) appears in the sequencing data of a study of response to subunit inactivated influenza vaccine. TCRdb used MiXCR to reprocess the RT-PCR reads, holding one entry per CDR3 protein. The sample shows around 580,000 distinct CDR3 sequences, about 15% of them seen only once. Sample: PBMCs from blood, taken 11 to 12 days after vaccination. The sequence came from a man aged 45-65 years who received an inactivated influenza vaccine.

The CDR3 sequence: CASSSGTGGIEKLFF. DNA of the CDR3: TGTGCCAGCAGCTCCGGGACAGGTGGTATTGAAAAACTGTTTTTT. The chain joins TRBV28 to TRBJ1-4; 8 positions match TRBD1. The germline V gene has CDR1 MDHEN and CDR2 SYDVKM. CDR3 size: 15 residues. The V gene end was trimmed by 6 bases and the J gene end by 7 bases; junction bases not matched to a gene: 10.